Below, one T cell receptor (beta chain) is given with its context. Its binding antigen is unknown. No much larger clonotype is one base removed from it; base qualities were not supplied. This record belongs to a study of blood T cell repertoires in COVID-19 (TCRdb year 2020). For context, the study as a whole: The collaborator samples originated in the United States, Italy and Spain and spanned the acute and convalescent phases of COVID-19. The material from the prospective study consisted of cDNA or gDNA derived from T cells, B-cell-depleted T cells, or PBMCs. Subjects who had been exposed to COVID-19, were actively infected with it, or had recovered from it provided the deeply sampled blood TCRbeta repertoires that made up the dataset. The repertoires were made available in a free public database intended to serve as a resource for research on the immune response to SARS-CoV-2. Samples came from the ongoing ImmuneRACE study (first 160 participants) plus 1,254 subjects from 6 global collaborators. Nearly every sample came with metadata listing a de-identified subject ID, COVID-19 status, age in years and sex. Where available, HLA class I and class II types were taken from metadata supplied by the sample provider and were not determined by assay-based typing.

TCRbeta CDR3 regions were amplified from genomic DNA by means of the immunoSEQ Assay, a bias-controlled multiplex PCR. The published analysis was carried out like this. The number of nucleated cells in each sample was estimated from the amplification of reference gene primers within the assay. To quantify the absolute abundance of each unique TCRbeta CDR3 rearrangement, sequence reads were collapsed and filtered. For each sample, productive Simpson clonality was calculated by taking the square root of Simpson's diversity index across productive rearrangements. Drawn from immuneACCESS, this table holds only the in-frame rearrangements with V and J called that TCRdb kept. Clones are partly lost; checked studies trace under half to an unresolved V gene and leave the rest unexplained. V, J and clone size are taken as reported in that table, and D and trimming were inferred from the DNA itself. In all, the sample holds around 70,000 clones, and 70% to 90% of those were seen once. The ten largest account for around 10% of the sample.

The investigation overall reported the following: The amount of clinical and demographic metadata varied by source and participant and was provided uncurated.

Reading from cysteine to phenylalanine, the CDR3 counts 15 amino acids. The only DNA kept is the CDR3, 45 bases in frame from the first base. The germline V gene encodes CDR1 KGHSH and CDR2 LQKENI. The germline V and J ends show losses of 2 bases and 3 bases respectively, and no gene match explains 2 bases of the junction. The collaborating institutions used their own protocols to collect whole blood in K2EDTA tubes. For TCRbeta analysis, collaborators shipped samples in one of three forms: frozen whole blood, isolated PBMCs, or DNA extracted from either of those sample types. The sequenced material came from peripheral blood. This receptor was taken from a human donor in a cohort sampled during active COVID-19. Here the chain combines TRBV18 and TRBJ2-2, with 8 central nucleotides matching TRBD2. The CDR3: CASSPFSGDTGELFF. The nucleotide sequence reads TGTGCCAGCTCACCATTTAGCGGGGACACCGGGGAGCTGTTTTTT.